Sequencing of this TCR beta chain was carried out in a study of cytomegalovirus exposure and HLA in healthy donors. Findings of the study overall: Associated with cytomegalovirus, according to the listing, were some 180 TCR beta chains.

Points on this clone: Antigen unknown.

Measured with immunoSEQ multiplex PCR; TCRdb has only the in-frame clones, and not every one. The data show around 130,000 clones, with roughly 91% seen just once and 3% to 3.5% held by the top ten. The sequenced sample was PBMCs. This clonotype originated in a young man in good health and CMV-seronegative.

The CDR3 sequence: CASRLTGSGEQYF. The DNA for the CDR3 is TGCGCCAGCCGCCTGACAGGGTCGGGCGAGCAGTACTTC. The chain employs TRBV5-1 and TRBJ2-7; 7 nucleotides align to TRBD1. Germline CDR1 reads SGHRS; CDR2 reads YFSETQ. V lost 7 bases, J lost 6 bases, and 10 bases stayed unmatched. The CDR3 covers 13 residues.